This T cell receptor (beta chain) was captured in a study of blood T cell repertoires in COVID-19. Study overall: COVID-19 samples collected from the United States, Italy and Spain covered acute and convalescent phases. From T cells, B-cell-depleted T cells, or PBMCs came the material, which was cDNA or gDNA.

This CDR3 region has 16 residues. The germline V and J ends were trimmed by 0 bases and 1 base, with 13 bases remaining between them. Germline V CDR1 and CDR2: SGDLS, YYNGEE. Per the original data handling: Reference gene primer amplification gave estimated nucleated cell counts. Clones were read by immunoSEQ multiplex PCR, and TCRdb kept only the in-frame ones, dropping some. That table gives V, J and clone size, and the DNA gave D and trimming. The table lists under 95,000 clones, around nine tenths of them singletons. The sample comprised peripheral blood. This clonotype was obtained from a man aged 35-49 years with acute or convalescent COVID-19. The chain employs TRBV9 and TRBJ1-1; D is unclear. CDR3 residues: CASSVGPHPENTEAFF. Here the CDR3 DNA reads TGTGCCAGCAGCGTAGGGCCGCACCCTGAGAACACTGAAGCTTTCTTT.